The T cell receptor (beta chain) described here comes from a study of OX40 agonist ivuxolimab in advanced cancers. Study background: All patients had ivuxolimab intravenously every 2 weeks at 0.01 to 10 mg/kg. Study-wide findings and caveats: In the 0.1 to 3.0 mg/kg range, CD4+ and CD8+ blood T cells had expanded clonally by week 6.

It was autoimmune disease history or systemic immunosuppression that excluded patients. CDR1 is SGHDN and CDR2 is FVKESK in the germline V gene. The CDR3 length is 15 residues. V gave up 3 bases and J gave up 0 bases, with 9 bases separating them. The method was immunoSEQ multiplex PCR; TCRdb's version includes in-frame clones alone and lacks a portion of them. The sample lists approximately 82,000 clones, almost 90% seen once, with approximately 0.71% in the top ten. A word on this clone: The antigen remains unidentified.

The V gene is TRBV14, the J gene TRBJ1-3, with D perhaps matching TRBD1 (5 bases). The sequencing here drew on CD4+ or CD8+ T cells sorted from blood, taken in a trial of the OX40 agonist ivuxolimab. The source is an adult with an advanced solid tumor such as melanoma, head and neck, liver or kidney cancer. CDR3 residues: CASSHRGPSGNTIYF. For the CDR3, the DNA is TGTGCCAGCAGCCACCGGGGCCCCTCTGGAAACACCATATATTTT.